This is a list of T cell receptor beta chains from one sample in a study of blood T cell repertoires in COVID-19. Sequenced by immunoSEQ multiplex PCR; TCRdb stores in-frame clones only, minus some. Of 200,000 to 250,000 clones listed, roughly four fifths are singletons. The sample was PBMCs or T cells enriched from blood (not recorded which). The receptors stem from a woman in her thirties or forties with acute COVID-19. Both conserved end residues are part of each CDR3.

16 | TRBV28 | CASSPSSPAGGGEQYF
16 | TRBV2 | CASNAPGTGVDYGYTF
15 | TRBV5-4 | CASSPPTGRTDTQYF
15 | TRBV19 | CASRWGTGVYYGYTF
18 | TRBV4-1 | CASSQEGSDSGRVETQYF
15 | TRBV19 | CASSRGTGGTGELFF
13 | TRBV5-1 | CASSIRQGEKLFF
15 | TRBV15 | CATSRERLNYNEQFF
15 | TRBV5-1 | CASSLNPGFTDTQYF
16 | TRBV7-9 | CASTKIAGESYNEQFF
14 | TRBV19 | CASSVMQGGETQYF
14 | TRBV7-9 | CASSSDTIRAEQYF
13 | TRBV10-3 | CAISESGRNTQYF
12 | TRBV19 | CASRQGYQPQHF
18 | TRBV15 | CATSREGTGLSMGAEAFF
15 | TRBV28 | CASSFRSLANYGYTF
14 | TRBV27 | CASSLGAGHSPLHF
15 | TRBV6-5 | CASSYPGEMNTEAFF
15 | TRBV19 | CASSMGFIEGEGQFF
17 | TRBV7-3 | CASSLIGSGYWSNEQFF
15 | TRBV7-3 | CASSADSSGANVLTF
13 | TRBV29-1 | CSALTTGANVLTF
14 | TRBV27 | CASSLRDRVYGYTF
14 | TRBV3-1/TRBV3-2 | CASSLRQQFYEQYF
16 | TRBV10-1 | CASSGLAGGPHNEQFF
12 | TRBV30 | CAWTRTGIGYTF
13 | TRBV30 | CAWSEETYSEQYF
12 | TRBV28 | CASSLQGSEAFF
16 | TRBV5-4 | CASSLLNRVGNTEAFF
14 | TRBV24-1 | CATSQTGSNQPQHF
17 | TRBV4-2 | CASSLAERGLGTDTQYF
15 | TRBV30 | CAWTKGSAGNQPQHF
17 | TRBV4-1 | CASSQDDGTGTYRGQYF
14 | TRBV12-5 | CASGLSEGGEKLFF
14 | TRBV5-1 | CASGSGSSYNEQFF
14 | TRBV11-1 | CASSSDTHNSPLHF
17 | TRBV11-2 | CASSLVTGGSAGNTIYF
14 | TRBV6-5 | CASSPGGTSYEQYF
14 | TRBV19 | CASHGDVRNSPLHF
13 | TRBV14 | CASSLAGGNTIYF
15 | TRBV6-2/TRBV6-3 | CASSVRGQGLPGYTF
14 | TRBV11-3 | CASSSDSNTGELFF
15 | TRBV7-3 | CASSLGGSGRSEQFF
14 | TRBV9 | CASSGTGGNQPQHF
12 | TRBV10-3 | CAGLGGTGELFF
14 | TRBV5-1 | CASSFSTENYGYTF
15 | TRBV7-8 | CASSQHPGQPVEQYF
16 | TRBV6-2/TRBV6-3 | CASSHGGGLALYEQYF
13 | TRBV7-2 | CASSLGTGRPQHF
15 | TRBV19 | CASSNGGGSNQPQHF
15 | TRBV6-2/TRBV6-3 | CASSYFTGGQETQYF